The sequence of this T cell receptor beta chain was determined in a study of blood T cell repertoires in COVID-19 (dated by TCRdb to between 2020 and 2021). For context, the study as a whole: Collaborator samples came from the United States, Italy and Spain and covered acute and convalescent phases of COVID-19. HLA class I and class II types, where available, came from metadata supplied by the sample provider rather than from assay-based typing. The repertoires were released in a freely available public database intended as a resource for research on the immune response to SARS-CoV-2. Samples came from the ongoing ImmuneRACE study (first 160 participants) plus 1,254 subjects from 6 global collaborators. Subjects who had been exposed to COVID-19, were actively infected with it, or had recovered from it provided the deeply sampled blood TCRbeta repertoires that made up the dataset. Nearly every sample came with metadata listing a de-identified subject ID, COVID-19 status, age in years and sex. The prospective study material was composed of cDNA or gDNA derived from T cells, B-cell-depleted T cells, or PBMCs.

Including cysteine and phenylalanine, the CDR3 has 11 amino acids. The sequence is cut down to CDR3 DNA, 33 bases in frame from base 1. V was cut back by 7 bases and J by 8 bases, leaving a gap of 11 bases between them. CDR1 and CDR2 (LNHDA, SQIVND) derive from the germline V gene (reference sequence). The collaborating institutions used their own protocols to collect whole blood in K2EDTA tubes. For TCRbeta analysis, collaborators shipped samples in one of three forms: frozen whole blood, isolated PBMCs, or DNA extracted from either of those sample types. TCRbeta CDR3 regions were amplified from genomic DNA using the immunoSEQ Assay, a bias-controlled multiplex PCR. Per the authors' processing: Within the assay, amplification of reference gene primers was used to estimate how many nucleated cells each sample contained. To quantify the absolute abundance of each unique TCRbeta CDR3 rearrangement, sequence reads were collapsed and filtered. For each sample, productive Simpson clonality was calculated by taking the square root of Simpson's diversity index across productive rearrangements. TCRdb took over this immuneACCESS table, retaining in-frame rearrangements with V and J assigned. Such tables are incomplete; in checked studies, under half of the missing clones stem from an unresolved V gene, and the remainder is unexplained. The DNA was the basis for D and trimming; V, J and clone size are from that table. This sample is represented by 65,000 to 85,000 clones; roughly 80% of them were singletons. Clones ranked in the top ten supply about 18% of the sample.

The investigation overall reported the following: Clinical and demographic metadata were provided uncurated, with the amount varying by source and participant.

Of note for this clone: It has no known antigen specificity. No clone much larger than this one lies a single base away; base qualities are absent.

This TCR was sampled from a woman aged 55-69 years with acute or convalescent COVID-19. The chain is made from TRBV19 and TRBJ1-2; a confident D gene designation cannot be given. The sequenced material came from peripheral blood. In nucleotide form, the sequence is TGTGCCAGTATGGCAGGTTACGGCTACACCTTC. It specifies CASMAGYGYTF.